One sample yielded the 6 T cell receptor beta chains listed below, sequenced in a study of identical twins. TCRdb recomputed calls from the 5' RACE reads with MiXCR, one row per CDR3 protein. The sample has roughly 720,000 distinct CDR3 sequences; 15% to 20% are singletons. These records were also assigned to another study, of T cells expressing NK-cell markers.

Sequenced input: PBMCs. The receptors originated from a woman aged 18-35 years in good health.

This clonotype was counted a few times. The chain uses TRBV3-1 and TRBJ1-6; 7 bases fit TRBD1. This CDR3 is built from 15 residues. From germline, CDR1 is LGHDT and CDR2 YNNKEL (reference sequence). With V trimmed by 5 bases and J by 7 bases, 8 bases remained unmatched. CDR3 region: CASSSDRARNSPLHF. In DNA form, the CDR3 reads TGTGCCAGCAGCTCAGACAGGGCTCGGAATTCACCCCTCCACTTT.

CDR3 protein: CASRSYQPQHF. CDR3 coding DNA: TGTGCCAGCAGATCCTATCAGCCCCAGCATTTT. This chain connects TRBV6-2 or TRBV6-3 to TRBJ1-5; D is undetermined. V dropped 6 bases and J dropped 5 bases, with 5 bases sitting between them. From germline, CDR1 is MNHEY and CDR2 SVGEGT. This CDR3 has 11 amino acids.

The CDR3, as DNA: TGTGCCAGCAGGGACCCGGGACTAGCTTACAATGAGCAGTTCTTC. Translating gives CASRDPGLAYNEQFF. The chain links TRBV21-1 to TRBJ2-1; the table's D call, TRBD2, was not checked against the DNA. TRBV21-1 is a pseudogene. This CDR3 region has 15 residues.

The rearrangement joins TRBV7-2 to TRBJ2-7; the D is unclear. The CDR3 spans 16 residues. CDR1 is SGHTA and CDR2 is FQGNSA in the germline V gene. Between the trimmed V and J ends, which lost 6 bases and 7 bases, there was a span of 25 bases. The CDR3 region has the DNA TGTGCCAGCAGTTACCTTTCCGGACCCTCTCATGGGGAGCAGTACTTC. It codes for CASSYLSGPSHGEQYF.

This clonotype appeared a few times. The V and J genes are TRBV20-1 and TRBJ2-3, with 8 bases identical to TRBD2. There are 14 residues in the CDR3. Germline values: CDR1 DFQATT, CDR2 SNEGSKA (reference sequence). V dropped 6 bases and J dropped 0; count of bases not matched to a gene: 5. The CDR3 DNA is TGCAGTGCAGCCGGGGGGGGAAGCACAGATACGCAGTATTTT. Residues: CSAAGGGSTDTQYF.

The table lists this clonotype with a few counts. This sequence joins TRBV5-1 and TRBJ2-7, with D possibly TRBD1 on 6 matching bases. Trimming left V 1 base short and J 6 bases short, with 20 bases between. This CDR3 contains 16 residues. Germline CDR1 SGHRS, CDR2 YFSETQ. The CDR3 bases are TGCGCCAGCAGCTTGACTGCCCCTGGGACATACAGCGAGCAGTACTTC. Translated: CASSLTAPGTYSEQYF.